This T cell receptor (beta chain) came from a study of T cells after yellow fever vaccination. The CDR3 totals 15 residues. J was trimmed by 7 bases and V by 5 bases; bases with no gene match: 13. Study-wide results and limits: It was the secondary response that reached its peak faster, day 5 versus 15, but it was weaker. Most clones from primary vaccination were detected again post-booster (96% CD4, about 88% CD8). High-abundance clonotypes from the bulk population could contaminate FACS-sorted repertoires.

Using its own MiXCR run on the 5' RACE reads, TCRdb lists one record per CDR3 protein. The sample has 600,000 to 750,000 distinct CDR3 sequences; roughly an eighth are singletons. This clonotype was observed a handful of times. What it binds is unknown. Sequencing used PBMCs, obtained on the day of the yellow fever booster vaccination. The chain recombines TRBV12-3 or TRBV12-4 with TRBJ1-2; 7 bases are shared with TRBD1. This receptor was identified in a man between 25 and 39 years old who received the YFV17D yellow fever vaccine. DNA of the CDR3: TGTGCCAGCAGTGCCGGGACAGACGGGCGGCGTGGCTACACCTTC. Its protein product is CASSAGTDGRRGYTF.